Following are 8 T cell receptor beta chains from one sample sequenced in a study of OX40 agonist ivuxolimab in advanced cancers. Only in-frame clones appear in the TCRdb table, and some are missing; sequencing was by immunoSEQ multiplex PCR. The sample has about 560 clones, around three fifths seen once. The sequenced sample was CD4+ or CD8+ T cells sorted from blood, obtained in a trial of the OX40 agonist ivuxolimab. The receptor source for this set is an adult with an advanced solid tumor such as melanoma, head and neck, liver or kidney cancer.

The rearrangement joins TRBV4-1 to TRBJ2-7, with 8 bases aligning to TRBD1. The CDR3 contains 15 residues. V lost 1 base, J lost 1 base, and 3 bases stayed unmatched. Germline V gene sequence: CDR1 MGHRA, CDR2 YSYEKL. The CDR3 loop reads CASSQGTGTSYEQYF. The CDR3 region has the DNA TGCGCCAGCAGCCAAGGGACAGGGACGTCCTACGAGCAGTACTTC.

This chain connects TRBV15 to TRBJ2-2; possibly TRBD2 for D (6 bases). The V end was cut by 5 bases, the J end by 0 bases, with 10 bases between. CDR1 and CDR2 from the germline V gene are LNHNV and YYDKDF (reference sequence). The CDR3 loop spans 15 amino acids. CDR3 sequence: CATSGGTANTGELFF. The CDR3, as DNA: TGTGCCACCAGCGGCGGGACCGCGAACACCGGGGAGCTGTTTTTT.

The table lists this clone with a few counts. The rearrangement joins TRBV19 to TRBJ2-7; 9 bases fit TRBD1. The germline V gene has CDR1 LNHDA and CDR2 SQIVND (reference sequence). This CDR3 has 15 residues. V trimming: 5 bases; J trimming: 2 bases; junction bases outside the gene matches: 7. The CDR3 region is CASSSSRDRAYEQYF. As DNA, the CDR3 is TGTGCCAGTAGTTCGTCCCGGGACAGGGCCTACGAGCAGTACTTC.

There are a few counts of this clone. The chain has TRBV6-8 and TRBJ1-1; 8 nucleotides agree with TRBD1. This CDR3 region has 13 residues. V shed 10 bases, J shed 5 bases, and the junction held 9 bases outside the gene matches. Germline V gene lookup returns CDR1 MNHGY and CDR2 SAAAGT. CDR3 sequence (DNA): TGTGCCATCAGCGGACAGGGAGGGACTGAAGCTTTCTTT. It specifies CAISGQGGTEAFF.

CDR3 sequence (DNA): TGTGCCAGCAGTCCCGGGGACAGGGAAAATCAGCCCCAGCATTTT. It codes for CASSPGDRENQPQHF. The V gene is TRBV28, the J gene TRBJ1-5, with 9 bases matching TRBD1. The CDR3 length is 15 residues. CDR1 is MDHEN, CDR2 SYDVKM, per germline. V was pared by 5 bases and J by 4 bases, with 6 bases of the junction left unmatched.

CDR3 nucleotide sequence: TGCGCCAGCAGCCCGGACAGGGGGCGAGATACGCAGTATTTT. Amino acid sequence: CASSPDRGRDTQYF. V and J are TRBV4-1 and TRBJ2-3, with TRBD1 matching 11 bases. Trimming at V came to 4 bases and at J to 5 bases, leaving 2 bases not matched to a gene. CDR1 is MGHRA, CDR2 YSYEKL, per germline. The CDR3 runs to 14 residues.

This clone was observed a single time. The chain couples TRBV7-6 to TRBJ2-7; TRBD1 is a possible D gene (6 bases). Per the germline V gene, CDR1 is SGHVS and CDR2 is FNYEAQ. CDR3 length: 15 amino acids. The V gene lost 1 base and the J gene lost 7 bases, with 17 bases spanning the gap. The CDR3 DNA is TGTGCCAGCAGCTTAGTACAGGGCCAGGGCGGTGAGCAGTACTTC. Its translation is CASSLVQGQGGEQYF.

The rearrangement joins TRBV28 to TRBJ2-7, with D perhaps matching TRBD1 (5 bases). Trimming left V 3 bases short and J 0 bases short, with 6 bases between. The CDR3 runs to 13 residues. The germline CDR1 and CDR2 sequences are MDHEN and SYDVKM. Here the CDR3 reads CASSFDSSYEQYF. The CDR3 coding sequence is TGTGCCAGCAGTTTTGACAGCTCCTACGAGCAGTACTTC.